This is a list of T cell receptor beta chains from one sample in a study of shared clonotypes between healthy human individuals. The table came from immunoSEQ multiplex PCR; TCRdb's copy has only in-frame clones and leaves some out. The sample records about 2.3 million clones, roughly 92% being singletons. Sequenced sample: naive CD4+ T cells from PBMCs. The receptors were sampled from a man between 18 and 35 years old in good health. Some clones in this sample may be carry-over from other donors' samples. Each CDR3 is given with its conserved first and last residue. Each record gives: J gene, D gene, CDR3 length, clone size, V gene, CDR3 protein, CDR3 DNA. D genes are given only for firm matches. Expanded clones get a size class; other rows say once, few or many, or leave the size out.

TRBJ2-3	NA	14	NA	TRBV15	CATSRVHGTDTQYF	TGTGCCACCAGCAGAGTTCACGGCACAGATACGCAGTATTTT
TRBJ1-4	NA	14	NA	TRBV27	CASRRGGAGEKLFF	TGTGCCAGCAGAAGAGGGGGGGCGGGTGAAAAACTGTTTTTT
TRBJ1-3	NA	15	NA	TRBV28	CASSLIRGSGNTIYF	TGTGCCAGCAGTTTAATCCGGGGCTCTGGAAACACCATATATTTT
TRBJ2-1	NA	14	NA	TRBV15	CATSREGRGNEQFF	TGTGCCACCAGCAGAGAGGGCAGGGGCAATGAGCAGTTCTTC
TRBJ1-2	NA	14	NA	TRBV30	CAWRSFGQTYGYTF	TGTGCCTGGAGATCTTTCGGACAGACTTATGGCTACACCTTC
TRBJ1-2	NA	14	NA	TRBV28	CASRKYRVDYGYTF	TGTGCCAGCAGAAAATACAGGGTTGACTATGGCTACACCTTC
TRBJ1-2	NA	14	NA	TRBV11-2	CASSLAQAWYGYTF	TGTGCCAGCAGCTTAGCCCAGGCTTGGTATGGCTACACCTTC
TRBJ2-2	NA	20	NA	TRBV9	CASSVGTLGSSGANTGELFF	TGTGCCAGCAGCGTAGGTACATTAGGGTCATCGGGCGCGAACACCGGGGAGCTGTTTTTT
TRBJ2-7	NA	11	NA	TRBV28	CASSRSYEQYF	TGTGCCAGCAGTCGATCCTACGAGCAGTACTTC
TRBJ2-5	NA	16	NA	TRBV4-1	CASSQGLGRTQETQYF	TGCGCCAGCAGCCAAGGGCTGGGGCGGACCCAAGAGACCCAGTACTTC
TRBJ2-5	TRBD2	16	NA	TRBV5-8	CASSLGLAGEQETQYF	TGTGCCAGCAGCTTAGGACTAGCGGGAGAACAAGAGACCCAGTACTTC
TRBJ1-1	TRBD1	14	once	TRBV6-6	CASSSPEGATEAFF	TGTGCCAGCAGTTCCCCGGAGGGGGCAACTGAAGCTTTCTTT
TRBJ2-1	TRBD1	20	NA	TRBV5-1	CASSLGQGFVGSSPYNEQFF	TGCGCCAGCAGCTTGGGACAGGGCTTCGTGGGGAGCTCCCCCTACAATGAGCAGTTCTTC
TRBJ2-7	NA	11	NA	TRBV6-1	CASTASGAQYF	TGTGCCAGCACCGCCAGTGGGGCGCAGTACTTC
TRBJ2-2	NA	17	NA	TRBV6-4	CASSDPAFEQNTGELFF	TGTGCCAGCAGTGACCCCGCCTTTGAACAGAACACCGGGGAGCTGTTTTTT
TRBJ2-7	TRBD1	14	NA	TRBV10-1	CASSDGTEAYEQYF	TGCGCCAGCAGTGATGGGACAGAAGCTTACGAGCAGTACTTC